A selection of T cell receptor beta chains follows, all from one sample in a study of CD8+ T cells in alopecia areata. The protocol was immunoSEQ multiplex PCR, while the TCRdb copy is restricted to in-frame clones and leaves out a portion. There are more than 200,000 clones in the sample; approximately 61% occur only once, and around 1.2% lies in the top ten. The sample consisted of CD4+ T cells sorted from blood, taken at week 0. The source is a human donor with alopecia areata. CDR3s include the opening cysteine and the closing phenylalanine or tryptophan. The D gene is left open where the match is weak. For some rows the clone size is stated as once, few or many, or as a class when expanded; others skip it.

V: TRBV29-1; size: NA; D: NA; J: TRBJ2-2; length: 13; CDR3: CSVVRGETGELFF; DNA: TGCAGCGTTGTCAGAGGGGAGACCGGGGAGCTGTTTTTT
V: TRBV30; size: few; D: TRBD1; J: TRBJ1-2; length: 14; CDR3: CAWSPRDRAGGYTF; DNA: TGTGCCTGGAGTCCCCGGGACAGGGCTGGTGGCTACACCTTC
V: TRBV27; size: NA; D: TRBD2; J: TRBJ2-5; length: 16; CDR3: CASSEYSGGNQETQYF; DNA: TGTGCCAGCAGTGAATATAGCGGGGGAAACCAAGAGACCCAGTACTTC
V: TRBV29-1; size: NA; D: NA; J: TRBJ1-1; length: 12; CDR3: CSVGDTPVEAFF; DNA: TGCAGCGTAGGGGACACCCCGGTGGAAGCTTTCTTT
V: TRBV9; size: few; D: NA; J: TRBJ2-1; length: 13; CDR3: CASSVLAYNEQFF; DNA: TGTGCCAGCAGCGTACTCGCGTACAATGAGCAGTTCTTC
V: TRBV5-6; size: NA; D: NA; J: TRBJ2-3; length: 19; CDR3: CASSLPVRFGEVGRDTQYF; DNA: TGTGCCAGCAGCTTGCCCGTAAGATTCGGTGAGGTGGGAAGAGATACGCAGTATTTT
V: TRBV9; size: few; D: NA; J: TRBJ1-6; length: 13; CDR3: CASSVDGNSPLHF; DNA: TGTGCCAGCAGCGTAGATGGCAATTCACCCCTCCACTTT
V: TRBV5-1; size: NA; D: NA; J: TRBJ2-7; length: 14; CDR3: CASSLAEPSDEQYF; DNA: TGCGCCAGCAGCTTGGCGGAGCCGTCCGACGAGCAGTACTTC
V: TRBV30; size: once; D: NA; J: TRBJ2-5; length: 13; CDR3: CAWSLAMQETQYF; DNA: TGTGCCTGGAGTTTGGCAATGCAAGAGACCCAGTACTTC
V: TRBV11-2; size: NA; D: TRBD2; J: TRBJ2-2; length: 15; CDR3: CASSLSGGGTGELFF; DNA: TGTGCCAGCAGTCTTAGCGGGGGTGGCACCGGGGAGCTGTTTTTT
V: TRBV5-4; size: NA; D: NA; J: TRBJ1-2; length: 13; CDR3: CASGRGANYGYTF; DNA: TGTGCCAGCGGCCGGGGCGCTAACTATGGCTACACCTTC
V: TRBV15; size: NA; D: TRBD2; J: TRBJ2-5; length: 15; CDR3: CATSRRSGGAETQYF; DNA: TGTGCCACCAGCAGAAGAAGCGGGGGGGCGGAGACCCAGTACTTC